Each of the 13 T cell receptor beta chains below was sequenced from the same sample in a study of identical twins. From the 5' RACE reads, TCRdb called clonotypes with MiXCR, one entry per CDR3 protein. Of about 240,000 distinct CDR3 sequences in the sample, roughly 13% were seen once. Separately, the same data were catalogued under a study of yellow fever vaccine responses in identical twins.

Sequenced input: memory (CD45RO+) T cells sorted from blood. These receptor sequences come from a woman aged 18-29 years in good health.

The chain combines TRBV10-3 with TRBJ2-7, with D tentatively TRBD2 (6 bases). The V end was cut by 6 bases, the J end by 4 bases, with 16 bases between. Germline V gene data show CDR1 as ENHRY and CDR2 as SYGVKD. The CDR3 runs 14 residues. Here the CDR3 reads CAIRPGGSGYEQYF. DNA of the CDR3: TGTGCCATCAGACCCGGGGGTTCTGGATACGAGCAGTACTTC.

The V and J genes are TRBV29-1 and TRBJ2-5; unclear D gene. Between the trimmed V and J ends, which lost 4 bases and 5 bases, there was a span of 11 bases. Germline values: CDR1 SQVTM, CDR2 ANQGSEA. CDR3 length equals 12 residues. The CDR3 DNA reads TGCAGCGTTGTGGGCCTGCGGGAGACCCAGTACTTC. Its translation: CSVVGLRETQYF.

This clonotype was found a few times. V and J are TRBV4-1 and TRBJ2-7, with a possible D match to TRBD2 (6 bases). The CDR3 loop spans 15 amino acids. Germline V gene lookup returns CDR1 MGHRA and CDR2 YSYEKL. The germline V and J ends were trimmed by 1 base and 0 bases, with 10 bases remaining between them. CDR3: CASSQGVSGSYEQYF. The CDR3 DNA is TGCGCCAGCAGCCAAGGAGTTAGCGGCTCCTACGAGCAGTACTTC.

V gene TRBV5-1 combines with J gene TRBJ2-5; D remains unclear. V was shortened by 3 bases and J by 4 bases, with 7 bases between the two germline ends. CDR1 is SGHRS, CDR2 YFSETQ, per germline. This CDR3 region has 12 residues. CDR3 sequence reads: CASSYQAETQYF. The DNA of the CDR3 is TGCGCCAGCAGCTACCAAGCAGAGACCCAGTACTTC. The whole variable domain, remainder taken from reference TRBV5-1 and TRBJ2-5, is KAGVTQTPRYLIKTRGQQVTLSCSPISGHRSVSWYQQTPGQGLQFLFEYFSETQRNKGNFPGRFSGRQFSNSRSEMNVSTLELGDSALYLCASSYQAETQYFGPGTRLLVL.

The CDR3 sequence: CASSIGLAGVSTGELFF. CDR3 DNA sequence: TGTGCCAGCAGCATAGGACTAGCGGGGGTTAGCACCGGGGAGCTGTTTTTT. The rearrangement joins TRBV4-2 to TRBJ2-2; 13 bases map to TRBD2. With 5 bases clipped from V and 4 bases from J, the junction kept 7 bases outside the gene matches. The CDR3 runs 17 residues. CDR1 LGHNA and CDR2 YNFKEQ come from the germline V gene.

This clonotype was counted only a few times. The chain joins TRBV6-1 to TRBJ2-2; 7 bases align to TRBD1. V lost 3 bases to trimming and J lost 8 bases; unmatched junction nucleotides: 6. The germline V gene has CDR1 MNHNS and CDR2 SASEGT. There are 14 residues in the CDR3. CDR3 sequence (DNA): TGTGCCAGCAGTGAGAGGACAGGTAGTGGGGAGCTGTTTTTT. Residues: CASSERTGSGELFF.

This clonotype showed up many times. The chain links TRBV29-1 to TRBJ1-1; D may be TRBD1 (6 bases). Trimming stripped 6 bases from V and 8 bases from J, with 13 bases between. Germline CDR1 is SQVTM and CDR2 is ANQGSEA. The CDR3 runs 11 residues. The CDR3: CSVARGTEAFF. The CDR3 DNA is TGCAGCGTAGCGCGGGGGACAGAAGCTTTCTTT.

This clonotype was recorded many times. The CDR3 here is CASSLIGNEQFF. The CDR3 DNA follows: TGTGCCAGCAGTTTAATCGGGAATGAGCAGTTCTTC. The chain recombines TRBV12-3 or TRBV12-4 with TRBJ2-1, with unresolved D. V was pared by 2 bases and J by 7 bases, with 6 bases between. The CDR3 runs 12 residues.

V usage is TRBV6-5 and J usage is TRBJ2-2, with 11 positions matching TRBD1. The CDR3 has 15 amino acids. The J segment lost 6 bases and the V segment lost 1 base, leaving 1 base of the junction unmatched. The germline V gene has CDR1 MNHEY and CDR2 SVGAGI. CDR3 coding DNA: TGTGCCAGCAGTTACTGGGACAGGGGGGCCGGGGAGCTGTTTTTT. Amino acids: CASSYWDRGAGELFF.

The chain links TRBV20-1 to TRBJ2-1; the D is unclear. Germline CDR1 reads DFQATT; CDR2 reads SNEGSKA (reference sequence). Trimming removed 7 bases from V and 4 bases from J, with 14 bases in between. The CDR3 extends over 13 amino acids. The CDR3 DNA reads TGCAGTGTCCGTGAGGATGAATACAATGAGCAGTTCTTC. Encoded protein: CSVREDEYNEQFF.

The chain uses TRBV20-1 and TRBJ2-5; the match to TRBD2 covers 11 bases. The CDR3 extends over 13 amino acids. V lost 2 bases to trimming and J lost 4 bases; unmatched junction nucleotides: 0. Germline-derived CDR1 and CDR2 are DFQATT and SNEGSKA (reference sequence). CDR3 protein: CSARLAGGETQYF. The CDR3 DNA is TGCAGTGCTAGACTAGCGGGAGGAGAGACCCAGTACTTC.

This clonotype has only a few counts. The chain carries TRBV12-3 or TRBV12-4 and TRBJ1-1, with 9 bases matching TRBD1. This CDR3 is 16 amino acids long. The V gene end was trimmed by 3 bases and the J gene end by 1 base; junction bases not matched to a gene: 6. The CDR3 nucleotides are TGTGCCAGCAGTTTCGTTGGGACAGGGACGAACACTGAAGCTTTCTTT. Translating it yields CASSFVGTGTNTEAFF.

This clonotype turned up a few times. The chain uses TRBV4-2 and TRBJ2-2; 10 nucleotides agree with TRBD2. This CDR3 spans 17 amino acids. Germline CDR1 and CDR2: LGHNA and YNFKEQ. Germline trimming cut 4 bases from V and 7 bases from J; bases unmatched to any gene: 12. CDR3 in amino acids: CASSLAALAGVDGELFF. The CDR3 DNA follows: TGTGCCAGCAGCCTCGCCGCGCTAGCGGGAGTGGACGGGGAGCTGTTTTTT.